There are many counts of the clone carrying this T cell receptor (beta chain). Its antigen is undetermined. Diagnoses rested on clinical symptoms, serum thyroxine and TRAb, thyroid ultrasound and orbital computed tomography. CDR1 is MNHNS and CDR2 is SASEGT in the germline V gene. The trim removed 6 bases at V and 7 bases at J, leaving 5 bases unmatched. This CDR3 is 12 amino acids long. These data belong to a study of T cells in Graves' hyperthyroidism and ophthalmopathy. General study points: Most thyroid-expanded clonotypes above 0.001 were also found in blood.

Using RNA transcripts as the source, TCR beta CDR3 regions were amplified. Initially, a first-round RT-PCR of the TCR CDR3 employed the HTBI primer set. In TCRdb, the multiplex PCR reads were re-called with MiXCR into one record per CDR3 protein. The sample has approximately 600,000 distinct CDR3 sequences; more than 13% are singletons. The sequencing sample was made of blood. This sequence joins TRBV6-1 and TRBJ1-2; 7 bases agree with TRBD1. The TCR sequence derives from a young woman with Graves' ophthalmopathy. The CDR3 reads CASRSRDSGYTF. The CDR3 DNA sequence: TGTGCCAGCAGGAGCCGGGACAGTGGCTACACCTTC.